This entry is about one T cell receptor beta chain. This entry belongs to a study of blood T cell repertoires in COVID-19. Sequencing used immunoSEQ multiplex PCR; TCRdb keeps in-frame clones, though not all of them. The profile shows about 500,000 clones, approximately 91% of them singletons. While infection was still active, Seattle patients were enrolled and then followed longitudinally. This receptor was obtained from a woman between 50 and 59 years old with COVID-19, enrolled during active disease. Input material: peripheral blood.

CDR3 nucleotides: TGCGCCAGCAGCCCGAGCGGGGGAGCCTACAATGAGCAGTTCTTC. Translated: CASSPSGGAYNEQFF. The chain recombines TRBV5-1 with TRBJ2-1; TRBD2 matches 8 bases. Trimming cost V 4 bases and J 2 bases; bases outside gene matches: 5. Germline V gene sequence: CDR1 SGHRS, CDR2 YFSETQ. This CDR3 region has 15 residues.